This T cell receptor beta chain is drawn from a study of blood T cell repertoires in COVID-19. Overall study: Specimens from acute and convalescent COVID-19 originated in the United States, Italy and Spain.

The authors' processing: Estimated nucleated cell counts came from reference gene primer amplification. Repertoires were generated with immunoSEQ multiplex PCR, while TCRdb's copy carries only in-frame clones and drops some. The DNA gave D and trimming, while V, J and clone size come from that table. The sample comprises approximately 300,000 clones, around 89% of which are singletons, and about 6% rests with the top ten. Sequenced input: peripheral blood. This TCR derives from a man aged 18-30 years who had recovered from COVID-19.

The CDR3: CASLQSDHSLLYTDTQYF. In DNA, the CDR3 is TGCGCCAGTCTTCAATCTGATCACAGCCTCCTATACACAGATACGCAGTATTTT. The J gene is TRBJ2-3, the V gene TRBV10-1; D remains unclear. Germline CDR1 is WNHNN and CDR2 is SYGVQD (reference sequence). The CDR3 has 18 amino acids. Trimming took off 9 bases at V and 2 bases at J, with 27 bases between the two ends.